This T cell receptor (beta chain) was recorded in a study of tumor and adjacent non-tumor tissue in lung cancer. At the level of the study: Aged 31 to 76 years, patients included roughly ten men and about five women with stage I to III disease.

Broader study findings: Compared with tumor, normal lung showed significantly lower TCR diversity.

The library came from three nested PCR rounds adapted from ARM-PCR protocols. TCRdb reanalysed the multiplex PCR reads using MiXCR and keeps one entry per CDR3 protein. The top ten clones hold around a sixth of a sample with over 110,000 distinct CDR3 sequences, around 60% of them seen once. Germline lookup yields CDR1 SGHAT and CDR2 FQNNGV. The CDR3 contains 12 residues. Trimming took 2 bases from V and 7 from J, leaving 6 bases between them. This clonotype was counted at least ten times. What it binds is unknown. The template was RNA from unsorted bulk tissue. V gene TRBV11-2 combines with J gene TRBJ2-1, with D unclear. The sequence was obtained from a man in his 60s with small cell lung cancer. The sequenced sample consisted of lung tumor tissue. CDR3 loop: CASSLQQNEQFF. For the CDR3, the DNA is TGTGCCAGCAGCTTACAACAGAATGAGCAGTTCTTC.